The clone carrying this T cell receptor beta chain was seen only once. The sequencing depth, 1 in 200,000 to 1 in 1 million T cells, was the target. Sequencing used immunoSEQ multiplex PCR; TCRdb keeps in-frame clones, though not all of them. The sample includes approximately 170,000 clones, about 88% of them seen just once. This sample is drawn from a study of cytotoxic CD8 clonotypes in ibrutinib-treated CLL. Study as a whole: The subjects consisted of roughly 12 relapsed/refractory and fewer than 16 treatment-naive individuals, with approximately 18 IGHV unmutated. The response samples were taken once patients had been treated for a median of roughly 12 months, range 6 to 36.

Between the trimmed V and J ends, which lost 3 bases and 0 bases, there was a span of 9 bases. CDR3 length equals 14 residues. The germline gives CDR1 LNHDA, CDR2 SQIVND (reference sequence). The sequencing used PBMCs, collected at disease progression, from a patient treated with ibrutinib. The V gene is TRBV19, the J gene TRBJ2-7, with D possibly TRBD1 on 6 matching bases. This receptor was identified in a human donor with chronic lymphocytic leukemia. The CDR3 region is CASSIDRHSYEQYF. The CDR3 nucleotides are TGTGCCAGTAGTATTGACAGGCACTCCTACGAGCAGTACTTC.